This T cell receptor beta chain derives from a study of T cells in Graves' hyperthyroidism and ophthalmopathy (dated by TCRdb to the late 2010s). A note on the overall study: Peripheral blood was sampled at the time of initial diagnosis, prior to any treatment. To identify distinguishing TCR V-J signatures, a discovery cohort of roughly 100 patients was used, comprising some 45 with Graves' ophthalmopathy and 57 with stable Graves' hyperthyroidism. Prospective prediction of ophthalmopathy was tested in an independent validation cohort consisting of about 20 hyperthyroidism patients and over 15 patients who later progressed to ophthalmopathy. The approximately 98 discovery patients were randomly divided into training and test sets at a 7:3 ratio. The study also compared thyroid tissue and blood T-cell repertoires from five or six Graves' hyperthyroidism patients. Following sampling, methimazole starting at 30 mg daily was given to hyperthyroidism patients, and high-dose intravenous methylprednisolone was given to ophthalmopathy patients. The paper describes TCR Vbeta CDR3 sequencing of 130 to 150 peripheral blood samples, made up of 40 to 45 ophthalmopathy patients, over 70 hyperthyroidism patients and 17 progressor patients. The paper's findings and limits, for the study overall: In cross-validation, a model built on a 13 V-J signature told ophthalmopathy apart from stable hyperthyroidism with 87.88% sensitivity and about 81% specificity, and in testing the same model reached 80%/75%. Blood samples also contained most of the expanded thyroid clonotypes (frequency above 0.001), which suggests that blood repertoires may reflect thyroid immune responses. In validation, progression to ophthalmopathy was predicted by the model with 70.59% sensitivity and 72.22% specificity, a median of roughly six months before onset. Sample size was not statistically predetermined, and investigators were not blinded to group allocation.

This clonotype was seen many times. This receptor's antigen is unknown. No base quality information exists; no much larger clone differs at one position. The TCR beta CDR3 regions were amplified from RNA transcripts. The first round of RT-PCR for the TCR CDR3 was performed with the HTBI primer set and the Qiagen OneStep RT-PCR kit. The libraries were constructed in a second round of multiplex PCR and then size-selected and purified. Libraries were sequenced paired-end with 100 bp reads on an Illumina HiSeq2000. Turning to the authors' computational methods: SOAPnuke was used to process the raw data, throwing out any read that contained adapters or uncalled bases, had a mean Phred below 15, or lacked an exact constant-primer or identifier match. COPE v1.2.5 was used to merge high-quality paired reads, and clonotypes were defined as unique nucleotide sequences. Clonotypes were aligned to IMGT TRBV, TRBD and TRBJ reference segments using MiTCR v1.1. The analysis included only V-J combinations with a frequency above 0.0001, which together covered around 99% of the repertoires. The TCS score was defined as F50 (clonal expansion) divided by E x V (chaos), with BLOSUM62-based TCRdist calculated between CDR3 peptides within each V-J. Welch's t-statistics and random forest reduced just over 500 V-J features to 13, which were used in a naive Bayes classifier (R e1071). TCRdb reran the public reads through fastp at Q25 and MiXCR, keeping productive beta chains. Duplicate CDR3 protein sequences are folded into a single record with the most common DNA and genes. The V and J calls shown here were made by TCRdb, not taken from the authors' results. The sample table holds about 160,000 distinct CDR3 sequences, of which over 8% were seen once. The ten largest clones add up to approximately 20% of the sample.

Hyperthyroidism patients were aged 18 to 65 years and newly diagnosed, with disease duration of less than 2 months. Exclusion was applied to patients with uncontrolled infections, other autoimmune diseases, pregnancy or lactation. Diagnoses relied on clinical symptoms, serum thyroxine and TRAb, thyroid ultrasound and orbital computed tomography. Blood from progressor patients was collected at the time of first diagnosis with hyperthyroidism, before any ophthalmopathy symptoms had appeared. Ficoll-Paque density gradient centrifugation was used to isolate PBMCs from around 10 ml of fresh peripheral blood. Progressor patients were defined as those initially diagnosed with Graves' hyperthyroidism in whom ophthalmopathy developed during follow-up. Total RNA was extracted with Trizol reagent, and quality was checked on an Agilent 2100 Bioanalyzer. V ends up 5 bases short and J 4 bases short, with an unmatched junction base count of 11. Via the germline V gene (reference sequence), CDR1 is MNHEY and CDR2 SMNVEV. Including cysteine and phenylalanine, the CDR3 has 16 amino acids. Only the CDR3 DNA stays, 48 bases, in frame from base 1.

This clonotype originated in a woman aged 18-30 years with Graves' hyperthyroidism that later progressed to Graves' ophthalmopathy. This chain is built from TRBV27 and TRBJ1-2; 9 central bases correspond to TRBD1. Sequenced sample: blood. The CDR3 region has the sequence CASSPSYRDRVYGYTF. The bases read TGTGCCAGCAGTCCCTCTTACCGGGACAGGGTCTATGGCTACACCTTC.